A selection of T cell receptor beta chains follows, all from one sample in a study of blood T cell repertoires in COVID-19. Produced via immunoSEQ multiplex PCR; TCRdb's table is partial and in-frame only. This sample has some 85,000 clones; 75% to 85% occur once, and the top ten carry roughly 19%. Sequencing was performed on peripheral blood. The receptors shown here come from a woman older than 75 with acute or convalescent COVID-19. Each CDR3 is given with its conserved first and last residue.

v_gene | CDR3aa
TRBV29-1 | CSAPLPRDYGYTF
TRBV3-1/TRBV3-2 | CASSPDGSNSPLHF
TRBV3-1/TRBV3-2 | CASSQWTGDTGSPLHF
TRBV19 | CASTRRGGGDSSTDTQYF
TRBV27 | CASSQGLAGRKNIQYF
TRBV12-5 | CASGLAGGGYEQYF
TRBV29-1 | CSVAGSWRDTDTQYF
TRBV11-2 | CASSLGDRLGNQPQHF
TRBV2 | CASSVQKYTEAFF
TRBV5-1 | CASSSRQGVTYEQYF
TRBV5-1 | CASSFTSGGGDNEQFF
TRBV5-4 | CASSETLSYNEQFF
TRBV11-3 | CASSIAGVNGELFF
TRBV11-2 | CASSPDRGHNTEAFF
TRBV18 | CASSPQKAYSSYEQYF
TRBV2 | CASSVLGLAVDRELFF
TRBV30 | CAWSGLDSHEQYF
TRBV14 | CASSQGVAGPYGYTF
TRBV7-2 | CASSSSWTSGRYGNEQFF
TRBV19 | CASRVRTSGGSQETQYF
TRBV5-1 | CASSFGQGLEKLFF
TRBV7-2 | CASSLGRGLNNEKLFF
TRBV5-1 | CASSPGTLSYEQYF
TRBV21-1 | CASTWTSLYQETQYF
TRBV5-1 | CASQTSGRDEQYF
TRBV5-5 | CASSFGQGGGYTF
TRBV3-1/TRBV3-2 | CASSQGEFNDLIYEQYF
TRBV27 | CASSLYPPSTGATDTQYF
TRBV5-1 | CASSLAGDYGYTF
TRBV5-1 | CASSSLDSRTANSHNEQFF
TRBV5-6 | CASSYPAASGYNEQFF
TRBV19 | CASSTRGRESYNEQFF
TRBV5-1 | CASSSGLAGGPYEQYF
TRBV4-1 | CASSQDRQGGGYTF
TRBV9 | CASSVVGGSPLHF
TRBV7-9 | CASSPDLGQGTNTEAFF
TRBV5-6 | CASRADRGLSPLHF
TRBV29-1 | CSVEDGQGGFF
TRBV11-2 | CASSGLAAQETQYF
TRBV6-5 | CASSYSYQRNTYEQYF
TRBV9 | CASSPSGTTWNEQFF